Shown below are 15 T cell receptor beta chains from a single sample sequenced in a study of blood T cell repertoires in COVID-19. Some clones are missing from TCRdb's copy, which holds only in-frame ones; the method was immunoSEQ multiplex PCR. Among under 250,000 clones, roughly 80% were seen once, and the ten largest hold under 1.5%. Sequencing input: PBMCs or T cells enriched from blood (not recorded which). Receptor source: a woman in her forties with acute COVID-19.

DNA of the CDR3: TGTGCCAGCAGTCTGGGGGGGCCCTACGAGCAGTACTTC. Translating it yields CASSLGGPYEQYF. The chain employs TRBV6-2 or TRBV6-3 and TRBJ2-7; D possibly corresponds to TRBD2 (7 bases). Germline V gene sequence: CDR1 MNHEY, CDR2 SVGEGT. Trimming removed 5 bases from V and 2 bases from J, with 10 bases in between. CDR3 length equals 13 residues.

This chain connects TRBV3-1 (or the pseudogene TRBV3-2) to TRBJ1-2; D is unresolved. Per the germline V gene, CDR1 is LGHDT and CDR2 is YNNKEL (reference sequence). The CDR3 contains 15 residues. V lost 1 base to trimming and J lost 4 bases, with 13 bases between them. The CDR3: CASSQGSAGGYGYTF. The CDR3, as DNA: TGTGCCAGCAGCCAAGGATCGGCCGGAGGCTATGGCTACACCTTC.

This chain joins TRBV29-1 and TRBJ2-1; possible D gene TRBD2, 5 bases. Trimming left V 6 bases short and J 0 bases short, with 9 bases between. Per germline, CDR1 SQVTM and CDR2 ANQGSEA. The CDR3 is 13 residues long. CDR3 DNA sequence: TGCAGCGTAGCGGAAAGCTCCTACAATGAGCAGTTCTTC. This translates into CSVAESSYNEQFF.

This clone was recorded only once. This sequence joins TRBV3-1 (or the pseudogene TRBV3-2) and TRBJ2-1; D is uncertain. Trimming took 2 bases from V and 10 from J, leaving 6 bases between them. The CDR3 consists of 11 residues. Per the germline V gene, CDR1 is LGHDT and CDR2 is YNNKEL (reference sequence). DNA for the CDR3: TGTGCCAGCAGCCAAAGCCGCGAGCAGTTCTTC. Translated, it gives CASSQSREQFF.

The chain recombines TRBV28 with TRBJ2-1; weak D call: TRBD1 (6 bases). CDR3 size: 14 residues. Trimming removed 4 bases from V and 8 bases from J, with 15 bases in between. Per germline, CDR1 MDHEN and CDR2 SYDVKM. CDR3 coding DNA: TGTGCCAGCAGTTACCCACAGGGTTCCGATGAGCAGTTCTTC. Amino acid sequence: CASSYPQGSDEQFF.

V and J are TRBV7-2 and TRBJ1-5, with D possibly matching TRBD1 (6 bases). The V end was cut by 5 bases, the J end by 7 bases, with 12 bases between. Germline V gene sequence: CDR1 SGHTA, CDR2 FQGNSA. The CDR3 is 13 amino acids. DNA for the CDR3: TGTGCCAGCAGCATGGGGGCACGGCAGCCCCAGCATTTT. It encodes CASSMGARQPQHF.

The CDR3 nucleotides read TGTGCCTGGACCAGGGGAAACACCATATATTTT. Translating gives CAWTRGNTIYF. J is TRBJ1-3 and V is TRBV30; no definite D call. Germline CDR1 is GTSNPN and CDR2 is SVGIG (reference sequence). The CDR3 contains 11 residues. Deletions cut 4 bases from V and 4 bases from J, with 5 bases between.

A single count supports this clone. The chain employs TRBV7-2 and TRBJ1-5, with a possible D match to TRBD1 (5 bases). Germline V lookup: CDR1 SGHTA, CDR2 FQGNSA. This CDR3 has 14 amino acids. V lost 5 bases and J 0 bases, leaving 8 bases between the germline ends. The CDR3 region is CASSPTVSNQPQHF. The CDR3 DNA follows: TGTGCCAGCAGCCCGACAGTTAGCAATCAGCCCCAGCATTTT. Variable domain in full (rest from reference TRBV7-2 and TRBJ1-5): GAGVSQSPSNKVTEKGKDVELRCDPISGHTALYWYRQSLGQGLEFLIYFQGNSAPDKSGLPSDRFSAERTGGSVSTLTIQRTQQEDSAVYLCASSPTVSNQPQHFGDGTRLSIL.

V gene TRBV9 combines with J gene TRBJ2-7; D may be TRBD1 (5 bases). The CDR3 spans 14 residues. V dropped 0 bases and J dropped 2 bases, with 9 bases sitting between them. Germline V CDR1 and CDR2: SGDLS, YYNGEE. The CDR3 DNA is TGTGCCAGCAGCGTAGCAGACAGCCCCTACGAGCAGTACTTC. It codes for CASSVADSPYEQYF.

This clone was found once. V usage is TRBV9 and J usage is TRBJ2-5; D perhaps matches TRBD2 (5 bases). This CDR3 comprises 13 residues. Germline CDR1 and CDR2: SGDLS and YYNGEE. Between the trimmed V and J ends, which lost 4 bases and 4 bases, there was a span of 11 bases. The CDR3 region has the DNA TGTGCCAGCAGCTTAAGGACTGGAGAGACCCAGTACTTC. This translates into CASSLRTGETQYF.

The rearrangement links TRBV19 to TRBJ1-1; the match to TRBD1 covers 7 bases. Losses at the gene ends were 5 bases for V and 1 base for J; bases not matched to a gene: 4. The CDR3 totals 14 residues. The V gene's germline CDR1 is LNHDA and CDR2 SQIVND (reference sequence). CDR3 nucleotides: TGTGCCAGTAGTGTTTGGACAGGGAACACTGAAGCTTTCTTT. Its protein product is CASSVWTGNTEAFF.

The chain has TRBV6-1 and TRBJ1-1; possibly TRBD1 for D (6 bases). The CDR3 is made up of 15 amino acids. Germline-derived CDR1 and CDR2 are MNHNS and SASEGT. The V gene lost 3 bases and the J gene lost 3 bases, with 14 bases spanning the gap. The CDR3 coding sequence is TGTGCCAGCAGTGACCACAGGGTAGGAGACACTGAAGCTTTCTTT. Translation gives CASSDHRVGDTEAFF.

The chain is built from TRBV24-1 and TRBJ2-7, with 10 bases that match TRBD1. Germline lookup yields CDR1 KGHDR and CDR2 SFDVKD. This CDR3 has 14 amino acids. V was clipped by 12 bases and J by 4 bases; unmatched bases: 11. In DNA form, the CDR3 reads TGTGCCTCCAACCCCGACAGGGGGCTGTACGAGCAGTACTTC. It codes for CASNPDRGLYEQYF.

The chain couples TRBV7-9 to TRBJ2-2, with no clear D. V was cut by 1 base and J by 5 bases, with 8 bases left in between. The length of the CDR3 is 14 residues. The germline gives CDR1 SEHNR, CDR2 FQNEAQ (reference sequence). The CDR3 coding sequence is TGTGCCAGCAGCTTAGTTGCCGGGACCGGGGAGCTGTTTTTT. Protein product: CASSLVAGTGELFF.

J is TRBJ2-5 and V is TRBV24-1; 7 nucleotides align to TRBD2. V shed 5 bases and J 2 bases; nucleotides not matched to a gene: 4. The CDR3 totals 14 residues. The germline gives CDR1 KGHDR, CDR2 SFDVKD. The CDR3 reads CATSGGGLQETQYF. As DNA, the CDR3 is TGTGCCACCAGTGGGGGGGGACTACAAGAGACCCAGTACTTC.